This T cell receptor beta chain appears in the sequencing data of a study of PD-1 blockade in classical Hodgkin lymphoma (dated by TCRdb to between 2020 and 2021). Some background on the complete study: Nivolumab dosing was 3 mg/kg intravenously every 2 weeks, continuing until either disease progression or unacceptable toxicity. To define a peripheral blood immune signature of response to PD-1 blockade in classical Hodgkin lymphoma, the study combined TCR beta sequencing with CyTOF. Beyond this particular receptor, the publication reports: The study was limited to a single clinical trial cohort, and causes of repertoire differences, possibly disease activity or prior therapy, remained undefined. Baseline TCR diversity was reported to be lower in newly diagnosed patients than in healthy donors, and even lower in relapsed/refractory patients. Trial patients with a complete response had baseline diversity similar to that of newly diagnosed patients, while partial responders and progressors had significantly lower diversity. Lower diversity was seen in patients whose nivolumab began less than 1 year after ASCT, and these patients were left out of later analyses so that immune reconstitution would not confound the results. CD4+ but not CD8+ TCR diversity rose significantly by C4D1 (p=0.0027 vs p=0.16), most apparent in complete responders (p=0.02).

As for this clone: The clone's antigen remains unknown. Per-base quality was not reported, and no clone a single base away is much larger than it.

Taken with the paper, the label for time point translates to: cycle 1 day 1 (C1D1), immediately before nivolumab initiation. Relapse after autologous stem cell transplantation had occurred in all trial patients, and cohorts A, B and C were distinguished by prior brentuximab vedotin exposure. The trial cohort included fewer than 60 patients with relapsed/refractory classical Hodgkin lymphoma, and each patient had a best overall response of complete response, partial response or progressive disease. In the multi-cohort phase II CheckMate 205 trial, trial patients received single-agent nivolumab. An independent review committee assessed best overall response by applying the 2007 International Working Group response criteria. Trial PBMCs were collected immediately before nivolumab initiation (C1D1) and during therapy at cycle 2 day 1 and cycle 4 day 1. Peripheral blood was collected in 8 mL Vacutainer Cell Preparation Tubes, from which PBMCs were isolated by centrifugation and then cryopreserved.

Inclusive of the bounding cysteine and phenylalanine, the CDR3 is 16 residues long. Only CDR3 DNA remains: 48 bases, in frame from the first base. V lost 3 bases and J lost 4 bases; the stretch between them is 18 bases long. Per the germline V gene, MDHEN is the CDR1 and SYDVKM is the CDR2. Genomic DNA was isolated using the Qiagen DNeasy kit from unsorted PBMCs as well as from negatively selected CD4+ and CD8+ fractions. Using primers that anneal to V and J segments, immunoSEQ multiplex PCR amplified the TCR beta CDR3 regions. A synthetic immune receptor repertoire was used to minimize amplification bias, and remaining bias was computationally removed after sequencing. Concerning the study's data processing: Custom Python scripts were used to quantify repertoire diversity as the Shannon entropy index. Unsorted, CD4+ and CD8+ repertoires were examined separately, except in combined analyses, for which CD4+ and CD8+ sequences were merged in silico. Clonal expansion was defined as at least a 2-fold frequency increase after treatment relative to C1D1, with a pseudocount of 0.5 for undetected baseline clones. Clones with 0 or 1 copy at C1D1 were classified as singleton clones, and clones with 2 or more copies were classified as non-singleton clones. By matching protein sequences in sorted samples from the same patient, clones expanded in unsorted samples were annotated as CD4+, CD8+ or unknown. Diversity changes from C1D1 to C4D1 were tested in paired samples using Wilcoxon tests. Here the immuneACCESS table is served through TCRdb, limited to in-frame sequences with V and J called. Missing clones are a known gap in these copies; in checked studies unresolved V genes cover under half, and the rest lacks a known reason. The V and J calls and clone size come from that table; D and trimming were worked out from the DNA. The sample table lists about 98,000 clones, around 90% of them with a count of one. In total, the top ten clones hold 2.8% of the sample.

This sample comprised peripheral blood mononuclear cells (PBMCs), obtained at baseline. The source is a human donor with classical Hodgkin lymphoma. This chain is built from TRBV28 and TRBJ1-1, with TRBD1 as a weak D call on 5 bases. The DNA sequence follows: TGTGCCAGCAGTTTGGTTTCGGTAGGGGTCGGCACTGAAGCTTTCTTT. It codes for CASSLVSVGVGTEAFF.